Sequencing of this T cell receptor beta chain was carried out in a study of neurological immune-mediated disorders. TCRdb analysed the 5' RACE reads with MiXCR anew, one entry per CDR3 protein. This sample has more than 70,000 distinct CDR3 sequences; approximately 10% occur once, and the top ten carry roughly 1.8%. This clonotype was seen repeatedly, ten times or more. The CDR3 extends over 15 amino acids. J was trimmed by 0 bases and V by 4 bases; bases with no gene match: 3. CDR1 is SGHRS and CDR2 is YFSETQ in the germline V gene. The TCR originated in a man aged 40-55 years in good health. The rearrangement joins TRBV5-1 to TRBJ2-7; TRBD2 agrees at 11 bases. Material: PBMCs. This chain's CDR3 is CASSVLAGVSYEQYF. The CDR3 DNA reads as TGCGCCAGCAGCGTACTAGCGGGGGTCTCCTACGAGCAGTACTTC.